This T cell receptor beta chain was captured in a study of blood T cells in healthy people across ages. At the level of the study: T cells yielded about one barcoded beta molecule per two cells through template switching. Whole-study findings and limits: Among long-lived donors, naive CD4+ cells were more numerous and diversity higher than in aged donors.

Every donor contributed 7.5 to 10 milliliters of peripheral blood by blood draw. As to this clonotype: Its antigen is unidentified.

Next came a second PCR, run for about 7 to 12 cycles, which used a sample-barcoded 5' primer along with a J-beta primer mix. Using its own MiXCR run on the 5' RACE reads, TCRdb lists one record per CDR3 protein. The table lists almost 1 million distinct CDR3 sequences, around 54% of them singletons. V gave up 1 base and J gave up 0 bases, with 10 bases separating them. CDR1 is SGHTA, CDR2 FQGNSA, per germline. This CDR3 spans 15 amino acids. The sequence came from a woman aged 55 to 70 in good health. The chain is built from TRBV7-2 and TRBJ2-7; D ambiguous. Sequenced: blood. The CDR3 DNA reads TGTGCCAGCAGCTTAGGCGGTCCCCGCTCCTACGAGCAGTACTTC. Translation gives CASSLGGPRSYEQYF.